Below, 3 T cell receptor beta chains from the same sample are listed, as sequenced in a study of Ad26.COV2.S vaccination and SARS-CoV-2 variants. Here immunoSEQ multiplex PCR was the method, and the copy in TCRdb shows in-frame clones only, minus some. The sample includes just under 250,000 clones, roughly 90% of them seen just once. Treatment specified: 15 to 20 received Ad26.COV2.S at low or high dose, single or two shots; roughly five received placebo; per-sample allocation not given. Specimens were obtained on day 63 following the first vaccine or placebo injection. The sequencing used peripheral blood, collected in a trial of Ad26.COV2.S vaccine versus placebo. Receptors originate from a person between 18 and 60 years old who received the Ad26.COV2.S COVID-19 vaccine or a placebo.

The CDR3 sequence is CASSPEGVLAGPDTGELFF. The CDR3 DNA reads TGTGCCAGCAGCCCCGAAGGGGTTCTAGCGGGACCTGACACCGGGGAGCTGTTTTTT. The chain combines TRBV9 with TRBJ2-2; 9 bases match TRBD2. The J segment lost 3 bases and the V segment lost 4 bases, leaving 16 bases of the junction unmatched. Germline CDR1 SGDLS, CDR2 YYNGEE. The CDR3 has 19 amino acids.

This chain uses TRBV24-1 with TRBJ2-7; TRBD1 or TRBD2 may be the D gene (5 bases each). Per the germline V gene, CDR1 is KGHDR and CDR2 is SFDVKD. The length of the CDR3 is 16 residues. V lost 2 bases and J 2 bases, leaving 15 bases between the germline ends. The CDR3 nucleotides are TGTGCCACCAGTGATTCGGGGCCAGGGTACCCCTACGAGCAGTACTTC. Protein product: CATSDSGPGYPYEQYF.

The rearrangement links TRBV3-1 (or the pseudogene TRBV3-2) to TRBJ1-5; D gene uncertain. V gave up 0 bases and J gave up 0 bases, with 12 bases separating them. CDR1 is LGHDT, CDR2 YNNKEL, per germline (reference sequence). This CDR3 region has 17 residues. The CDR3 nucleotides are TGTGCCAGCAGCCAAGATTCGAGGGCCATTAGCAATCAGCCCCAGCATTTT. This encodes CASSQDSRAISNQPQHF.